Presented here are 24 T cell receptor beta chains from one specimen sequenced in a study of blood T cell repertoires in COVID-19. The repertoire was sequenced with immunoSEQ multiplex PCR; TCRdb's copy has only in-frame clones and lacks some. The table has approximately 100,000 clones, more than 75% seen once; the top ten hold roughly 27%. The sample was peripheral blood. The origin of the receptors is a human donor in a cohort sampled during active COVID-19.

V and J are TRBV21-1 and TRBJ2-7; the table's D call of TRBD1 was not tested on the DNA. TRBV21-1 counts as a pseudogene. This CDR3 has 16 amino acids. The CDR3 is CASSLKEGQGVCEQYF. In DNA form, the CDR3 reads TGTGCCAGCAGCCTAAAGGAGGGACAGGGAGTATGCGAGCAGTACTTC.

The chain recombines TRBV6-4 with TRBJ1-5; 7 bases fit TRBD1. Germline lookup yields CDR1 MRHNA and CDR2 SNTAGT. V dropped 2 bases and J dropped 2; count of bases not matched to a gene: 6. The CDR3 runs 16 residues. Here the CDR3 DNA reads TGTGCCAGCAGTGACCAAAACAGGGGAGGCAATCAGCCCCAGCATTTT. Its protein product is CASSDQNRGGNQPQHF.

CDR3 amino acids: CSVDLSGANVLTF. DNA of the CDR3: TGCAGCGTTGATCTCTCTGGGGCCAACGTCCTGACTTTC. This chain joins TRBV29-1 and TRBJ2-6; D is unclear. Trimming cost V 3 bases and J 0 bases, with 3 bases left between them. Germline values: CDR1 SQVTM, CDR2 ANQGSEA. CDR3 size: 13 residues.

This chain uses TRBV27 with TRBJ2-7; 14 bases agree with TRBD2. The CDR3 has 15 residues. V shed 6 bases and J 2 bases; nucleotides not matched to a gene: 3. Germline CDR1 MNHEY, CDR2 SMNVEV (reference sequence). CDR3 amino acids: CASSLGLAGAYEQYF. CDR3 sequence (DNA): TGTGCCAGCAGCCTGGGACTAGCGGGGGCCTACGAGCAGTACTTC.

The chain links TRBV2 to TRBJ2-1; D unclear. The V end was cut by 8 bases, the J end by 6 bases, with 23 bases between. The CDR3 totals 16 residues. Germline CDR1 and CDR2: SNHLY and FYNNEI. The CDR3 spells CASAVNLNSPLNEQFF. DNA of the CDR3: TGTGCCAGCGCCGTTAACCTAAACTCCCCTCTCAATGAGCAGTTCTTC.

The chain uses TRBV19 and TRBJ1-5; 7 positions agree with TRBD1. Germline CDR1 reads LNHDA; CDR2 reads SQIVND (reference sequence). Trimming took 8 bases from V and 3 from J; bases not matched to a gene: 7. The CDR3 has 14 residues. The CDR3 DNA reads TGTGCCAGTGTGGGGCAGGGGGACAATCAGCCCCAGCATTTT. Translated: CASVGQGDNQPQHF.

The rearrangement joins TRBV27 to TRBJ2-2; D gene ambiguous. Trimming shortened V by 3 bases and J by 3 bases, and 8 bases separated the two germline ends. Germline lookup yields CDR1 MNHEY and CDR2 SMNVEV (reference sequence). This CDR3 has 14 residues. The DNA of the CDR3 is TGTGCCAGCAGTTTGGGCAGCTACACCGGGGAGCTGTTTTTT. Translation gives CASSLGSYTGELFF.

In this sample, this clone turned up a few times. V and J are TRBV2 and TRBJ2-5; TRBD2 matches 10 bases. The CDR3 has 16 residues. The germline gives CDR1 SNHLY, CDR2 FYNNEI. V dropped 3 bases and J dropped 5; count of bases not matched to a gene: 9. CDR3 in DNA: TGTGCCAGCAGTGAGGGGGGAGCGGGAGGGCCGGAGACCCAGTACTTC. As protein: CASSEGGAGGPETQYF. Based on the CDR3 plus reference TRBV2 and TRBJ2-5, the full variable domain is EPEVTQTPSHQVTQMGQEVILRCVPISNHLYFYWYRQILGQKVEFLVSFYNNEISEKSEIFDDQFSVERPDGSNFTLKIRSTKLEDSAMYFCASSEGGAGGPETQYFGPGTRLLVL.

This rearrangement joins TRBV9 to TRBJ2-1; 9 bases align to TRBD2. The CDR3 spans 15 residues. After removal of 2 bases from V and 4 bases from J, the junction contained 4 bases not matched to a gene. Germline-derived CDR1 and CDR2 are SGDLS and YYNGEE. The CDR3 protein is CASSVQLAGYNEQFF. As DNA, the CDR3 is TGTGCCAGCAGCGTCCAGCTAGCGGGGTACAATGAGCAGTTCTTC.

V gene TRBV6-2 or TRBV6-3 combines with J gene TRBJ2-7; D possibly corresponds to TRBD2 (7 bases). The CDR3 consists of 15 residues. Per germline, CDR1 MNHEY and CDR2 SVGEGT. Trimming removed 0 bases at V and 1 base at J, with 10 bases between. The CDR3 DNA is TGTGCCAGCAGTTACTCGGGAGGGGGATCCTACGAGCAGTACTTC. Protein product: CASSYSGGGSYEQYF.

CDR3 bases: TGTGCCAGCAGCCTAGGGACTAGCGGGAGGAATGAGCAGTTCTTC. Its protein product is CASSLGTSGRNEQFF. This sequence joins TRBV5-8 and TRBJ2-1; 15 bases are shared with TRBD2. After removal of 4 bases from V and 7 bases from J, the junction contained 3 bases not matched to a gene. Germline V lookup: CDR1 SGHTS, CDR2 YDEGEE. The CDR3 runs 15 residues.

The rearrangement links TRBV18 to TRBJ2-5, with 8 positions matching TRBD1. The V gene end was trimmed by 6 bases and the J gene end by 2 bases; junction bases not matched to a gene: 8. The CDR3 has 15 amino acids. Per the germline V gene, CDR1 is KGHSH and CDR2 is LQKENI. CDR3 protein: CASSPRTGRQETQYF. The CDR3 coding sequence is TGTGCCAGCTCCCCAAGGACAGGGAGGCAAGAGACCCAGTACTTC.

CDR3 in amino acids: CASRNTGDTQYF. The CDR3 nucleotides are TGTGCCAGCAGAAACACGGGAGATACGCAGTATTTT. The V and J genes are TRBV7-3 and TRBJ2-3; D uncertain. Trimming stripped 6 bases from V and 5 bases from J, with 9 bases between. CDR1 and CDR2 from the germline V gene are SGHTA and FQGTGA. This CDR3 is 12 amino acids long.

The V gene is TRBV18, the J gene TRBJ1-2; no clear D gene. Germline CDR1 and CDR2: KGHSH and LQKENI. V shed 5 bases and J shed 3 bases, with 7 bases lying between them. This CDR3 is 12 amino acids long. The CDR3 nucleotides are TGTGCCAGCTCATGGGGAGACTATGGCTACACCTTC. As protein: CASSWGDYGYTF. The whole variable domain, filled in from reference TRBV18 and TRBJ1-2, reads NAGVMQNPRHLVRRRGQEARLRCSPMKGHSHVYWYRQLPEEGLKFMVYLQKENIIDESGMPKERFSAEFPKEGPSILRIQQVVRGDSAAYFCASSWGDYGYTFGSGTRLTVV.

This sequence joins TRBV4-1 and TRBJ1-1; no clear D. The CDR3 is made up of 14 amino acids. Germline loops: CDR1 MGHRA, CDR2 YSYEKL. V shed 1 base and J shed 0 bases, with 6 bases lying between them. In nucleotides, the CDR3 is TGCGCCAGCAGCCAAGTTACAGTGAACACTGAAGCTTTCTTT. This encodes CASSQVTVNTEAFF.

The rearrangement links TRBV14 to TRBJ1-2, with 9 bases aligning to TRBD1. Trimming took 1 base from V and 7 from J; bases not matched to a gene: 7. Germline V lookup: CDR1 SGHDN, CDR2 FVKESK. The CDR3 spans 15 residues. In nucleotides, the CDR3 is TGTGCCAGCAGCCAAGTACAGGGGGCGAGAGGTGGCTACACCTTC. Its translation is CASSQVQGARGGYTF.

This chain joins TRBV27 and TRBJ1-3, with a weak D call TRBD1 (5 bases). Germline V gene data show CDR1 as MNHEY and CDR2 as SMNVEV (reference sequence). V was shortened by 2 bases and J by 3 bases, with 8 bases between the two germline ends. This CDR3 is 14 amino acids long. CDR3 protein: CASSLGAFGNTIYF. Written as DNA, the CDR3 is TGTGCCAGCAGTTTAGGGGCCTTTGGAAACACCATATATTTT.

V usage is TRBV11-3 and J usage is TRBJ1-1; D gene unclear. V was pared by 4 bases and J by 1 base, with 7 bases between. The germline V gene encodes CDR1 SGHNT and CDR2 YENEEA. This CDR3 is 13 amino acids long. CDR3 region: CASSSPWNTEAFF. The CDR3 region has the DNA TGTGCCAGCAGCTCCCCTTGGAACACTGAAGCTTTCTTT.

The V and J genes are TRBV5-8 and TRBJ2-5; 14 positions match TRBD2. The J segment lost 2 bases and the V segment lost 4 bases, leaving 4 bases of the junction unmatched. This CDR3 is built from 16 residues. The germline CDR1 and CDR2 sequences are SGHTS and YDEGEE. CDR3 sequence: CASSPGLAGGQETQYF. The CDR3 DNA reads TGTGCCAGCAGCCCAGGACTAGCGGGGGGACAAGAGACCCAGTACTTC.

The chain recombines TRBV11-3 with TRBJ2-2, with D uncertain. The CDR3 is 12 amino acids. The germline CDR1 and CDR2 sequences are SGHNT and YENEEA. V dropped 6 bases and J dropped 4 bases, with 6 bases sitting between them. The CDR3 nucleotides read TGTGCCAGCAGAACTGGCACCGGGGAGCTGTTTTTT. As protein: CASRTGTGELFF.

V and J are TRBV10-3 and TRBJ2-5; 10 bases align to TRBD2. The CDR3 sequence is 14 residues long. Per the germline V gene, CDR1 is ENHRY and CDR2 is SYGVKD. Trimming took 3 bases from V and 5 from J; bases not matched to a gene: 3. The CDR3 is CAISEAGGPETQYF. The CDR3, as DNA: TGTGCCATCAGTGAAGCGGGGGGGCCGGAGACCCAGTACTTC.

The chain recombines TRBV5-1 with TRBJ1-5; TRBD1 is a possible D gene (5 bases). The V gene's germline CDR1 is SGHRS and CDR2 YFSETQ. The V and J ends lost 0 bases and 7 bases respectively, with 17 bases between them. The CDR3 spans 16 residues. The CDR3 here is CASSLVPTGTGQPQHF. CDR3 nucleotides: TGCGCCAGCAGCTTGGTCCCCACAGGAACGGGCCAGCCCCAGCATTTT.

V gene TRBV7-2 combines with J gene TRBJ2-7, with TRBD1 identical over 10 bases. The junction had 8 bases not matched to a gene; V was cut back by 3 bases and J by 3 bases. This CDR3 region has 16 residues. Germline CDR1 reads SGHTA; CDR2 reads FQGNSA. The CDR3 DNA follows: TGTGCCAGCAGCTTCCCCCGGACAGGGGGTAGCTACGAGCAGTACTTC. It encodes CASSFPRTGGSYEQYF.

This rearrangement joins TRBV29-1 to TRBJ2-1; 9 bases agree with TRBD1. Losses at the gene ends were 7 bases for V and 4 bases for J; bases not matched to a gene: 8. CDR1 and CDR2 from the germline V gene are SQVTM and ANQGSEA. The CDR3 is 14 amino acids. The CDR3 sequence is CSGRTGAEYNEQFF. For the CDR3, the DNA is TGCAGCGGCCGGACAGGGGCGGAGTACAATGAGCAGTTCTTC.